The source of this T cell receptor beta chain is a study of T cell responses to AZD1222 COVID-19 vaccine. Study conclusions and caveats: Across spike, vaccine-associated CD4 TCRs were found, dominant at 160-218 and 743-854.

Clones were sequenced by immunoSEQ multiplex PCR, and TCRdb holds only the in-frame ones, with some missing. The data show 100,000 to 150,000 clones, with 90% seen just once and just over 7% held by the top ten. The germline gives CDR1 SGHAT, CDR2 FQNNGV. The CDR3 covers 15 residues. V shed 5 bases and J shed 3 bases, with 17 bases lying between them. On this clone itself: Its antigen is currently unknown.

This material consisted of peripheral blood, taken on day 0 of AZD1222 vaccination. The chain uses TRBV11-2 and TRBJ2-7; possibly TRBD2 for D (6 bases). The sequence was collected from an adult in good health. This CDR3 reads CASSPVGTGNYEQYF. Here the CDR3 DNA reads TGTGCCAGCAGCCCCGTGGGGACTGGAAACTACGAGCAGTACTTC. The full variable domain, completed using reference TRBV11-2 and TRBJ2-7, is EAGVAQSPRYKIIEKRQSVAFWCNPISGHATLYWYQQILGQGPKLLIQFQNNGVVDDSQLPKDRFSAERLKGVDSTLKIQPAKLEDSAVYLCASSPVGTGNYEQYFGPGTRLTVT.